The present TCR beta chain was sequenced within a study of PD-L1 blockade in urothelial cancer. Study overall: Males with bladder-origin urothelial cancer constituted about 90% of the roughly 30 patients.

The length of the CDR3 is 15 residues. CDR1 is MNHEY, CDR2 SMNVEV, per germline (reference sequence). With 4 bases clipped from V and 2 bases from J, the junction kept 6 bases outside the gene matches. TCRdb keeps only in-frame clones here, not all; method: immunoSEQ multiplex PCR. The sample lists under 70,000 clones; about nine tenths were seen once. Time point specified: peripheral blood 6 weeks after treatment start. The specimen was PBMCs, collected around atezolizumab (anti-PD-L1) treatment. The sequence derives from a man aged 55 to 69 with urothelial cancer. The J gene is TRBJ2-7, the V gene TRBV27, with TRBD1 matching 9 bases. Here the CDR3 DNA reads TGTGCCAGCAGTTCCGGGACAGGGAAGACCTACGAGCAGTACTTC. Protein product: CASSSGTGKTYEQYF.